This T cell receptor (beta chain) was identified in a study of regulatory T cells in long-lasting Graves disease. This clonotype was picked up many times. This sample's time point: newly diagnosed GD, antithyroid drugs for less than 3 months. The TCR library used RNA extracted from PBMCs. Germline loops: CDR1 SGHRS, CDR2 YFSETQ. With 0 bases clipped from V and 4 bases from J, the junction kept 14 bases outside the gene matches. The CDR3 has 18 amino acids. Library construction for TCR beta used iRepertoire HTBI primers and Arm-PCR of CDR3 regions. TCRdb re-called the multiplex PCR reads through MiXCR, storing one row per CDR3 protein. The table shows about 560,000 distinct CDR3 sequences, with around 16% occurring only once. This same sample was also taken into another study, of T cells in Graves' hyperthyroidism and ophthalmopathy. That work states: Researchers ran a first-round RT-PCR on the TCR CDR3 using the HTBI primer set.

The chain carries TRBV5-1 and TRBJ2-7; 9 bases fit TRBD1. This sequence originates from a man aged 18 to 30 with Graves disease. The input for sequencing was peripheral blood mononuclear cells (PBMCs), taken at new diagnosis, from a patient treated with antithyroid drugs. The CDR3 DNA sequence: TGCGCCAGCAGCTTGGACTCCCTCGCAGGACAGGGGATTTACGAGCAGTACTTC. Translated: CASSLDSLAGQGIYEQYF.